The clone carrying this T cell receptor (beta chain) was observed a handful of times. In the authors' workflow: Counts of nucleated cells, estimated from reference gene primer amplification, were obtained. Using immunoSEQ multiplex PCR, the repertoire was profiled, and TCRdb retains in-frame clones only, with some absent. V, J and clone size are taken as reported in that table, and D and trimming were inferred from the DNA itself. This sample has 340,000 or so clones, with approximately 82% found just once. These data originate in a study of blood T cell repertoires in COVID-19. Study details: Donors in the United States, Italy and Spain gave samples during acute or convalescent COVID-19. Sources were T cells, B-cell-depleted T cells, or PBMCs; the material itself was cDNA or gDNA.

Trimming took 2 bases from V and 3 from J; bases not matched to a gene: 1. Germline V gives CDR1 KGHSH, CDR2 LQKENI. This CDR3 is 14 amino acids long. The chain has TRBV18 and TRBJ1-3, with 7 bases identical to TRBD1. The clonotype was recovered from a man aged 25 to 40 with active or convalescent COVID-19. Sequencing was performed on peripheral blood. CDR3: CASSPGQDGNTIYF. As DNA, the CDR3 is TGTGCCAGCTCACCAGGACAGGATGGAAACACCATATATTTT.